These T cell receptor beta chains were read from a single sample in a study of blood T cell repertoires in COVID-19. Method: immunoSEQ multiplex PCR; TCRdb's copy keeps in-frame clones and lacks some. The sample yields 150,000 to 190,000 clones, approximately 90% seen once. Sequenced input: peripheral blood. The receptors come from a woman aged 65 to 85 with acute or convalescent COVID-19. The CDR3 runs from the conserved cysteine through the conserved F or W. The order of the fields is clone size, D gene, CDR3 length, V gene, J gene, CDR3 protein, CDR3 DNA. D genes are given only for firm matches. Some rows mark clone size as missing; the rest say once, few, many or name a class of expanded clone.

size: -; D: -; length: 14; V: TRBV11-3; J: TRBJ2-2; CDR3: CASSASGGSGELFF; DNA: TGTGCCAGCAGCGCCTCAGGGGGGTCCGGGGAGCTGTTTTTT
size: few; D: TRBD1; length: 14; V: TRBV27; J: TRBJ1-6; CDR3: CASSMTGNNSPLHF; DNA: TGTGCCAGCAGTATGACAGGGAATAATTCACCCCTCCACTTT
size: once; D: -; length: 14; V: TRBV5-1; J: TRBJ1-6; CDR3: CASSLGQVGSPLHF; DNA: TGCGCCAGCAGCTTGGGCCAGGTTGGATCACCCCTCCACTTT
size: -; D: TRBD2; length: 17; V: TRBV25-1; J: TRBJ2-2; CDR3: CASTRASGAPNTGELFF; DNA: TGTGCCAGCACGCGGGCTAGCGGGGCCCCGAACACCGGGGAGCTGTTTTTT
size: -; D: -; length: 14; V: TRBV4-2; J: TRBJ2-3; CDR3: CASSPQGSSDTQYF; DNA: TGTGCCAGCAGCCCACAGGGCAGCTCGGATACGCAGTATTTT
size: -; D: TRBD1; length: 15; V: TRBV28; J: TRBJ1-4; CDR3: CATLLSGTGDEKLFF; DNA: TGTGCCACCCTTCTTAGCGGGACAGGGGATGAAAAACTGTTTTTT
size: -; D: TRBD1; length: 16; V: TRBV7-6; J: TRBJ2-1; CDR3: CASSKGTGGGQNEQFF; DNA: TGTGCCAGCAGCAAAGGGACAGGGGGCGGTCAAAATGAGCAGTTCTTC
size: once; D: -; length: 12; V: TRBV27; J: TRBJ1-1; CDR3: CASSARGIEAFF; DNA: TGTGCCAGCAGTGCCAGGGGAATTGAAGCTTTCTTT
size: -; D: -; length: 14; V: TRBV6-5; J: TRBJ1-2; CDR3: CASSPPGRGDGYTF; DNA: TGTGCCAGCAGTCCCCCGGGGAGGGGTGATGGCTACACCTTC
size: -; D: -; length: 16; V: TRBV7-2; J: TRBJ2-1; CDR3: CASSSPTVVGGPEQFF; DNA: TGTGCCAGCAGCTCCCCCACCGTTGTCGGGGGGCCTGAGCAGTTCTTC
size: -; D: -; length: 15; V: TRBV6-5; J: TRBJ1-5; CDR3: CASRIGGASNQPQHF; DNA: TGTGCCAGCAGGATCGGCGGGGCTAGCAATCAGCCCCAGCATTTT